One and the same sample provided the 11 T cell receptor beta chains below, sequenced in a study of blood T cell repertoires in COVID-19. Measured with immunoSEQ multiplex PCR; TCRdb has only the in-frame clones, and not every one. The sample shows a few hundred thousand clones, around 91% of them seen only once. Source material: PBMCs or T cells enriched from blood (not recorded which). The source of these receptors is a man younger than 30 who had recovered from COVID-19.

The V call is TRBV7-9, the J call TRBJ1-2, with D maybe TRBD1 (6 bases). The CDR3 has 14 residues. V was cut by 10 bases and J by 3 bases, with 18 bases left in between. Germline-derived CDR1 and CDR2 are SEHNR and FQNEAQ (reference sequence). The DNA of the CDR3 is TGTGCCACCCGAGCCAAGGGGGTAGACTATGGCTACACCTTC. Residues: CATRAKGVDYGYTF.

J is TRBJ1-3 and V is TRBV21-1. TRBV21-1 is annotated as a pseudogene. The CDR3 is 14 amino acids. This CDR3 reads CASSRRALRNTIYF. The CDR3 coding sequence is TGTGCCAGCAGCAGGCGGGCTCTTCGAAACACCATATATTTT.

The rearrangement links TRBV28 to TRBJ2-1; TRBD2 is a possible D gene (5 bases). The germline V gene has CDR1 MDHEN and CDR2 SYDVKM. The length of the CDR3 is 12 residues. Trimming took off 4 bases at V and 6 bases at J, with 7 bases between the two ends. The CDR3 DNA is TGTGCCAGCAGTTCGGACTCCAATGAGCAGTTCTTC. This encodes CASSSDSNEQFF.

The gene calls are TRBV7-9 and TRBJ1-2; 9 nucleotides agree with TRBD1. The CDR3 consists of 13 residues. Looked up from germline, CDR1 is SEHNR and CDR2 is FQNEAQ (reference sequence). V lost 2 bases to trimming and J lost 8 bases; unmatched junction nucleotides: 3. The CDR3 bases are TGTGCCAGCAGCTTAACAGGGGGCTGGGGCTACACCTTC. The encoded protein is CASSLTGGWGYTF.

The chain is built from TRBV21-1 and TRBJ1-3. TRBV21-1 is deemed a pseudogene. The CDR3 length is 14 residues. The CDR3 region is CASSKARSGNTIYF. In DNA form, the CDR3 reads TGTGCCAGCAGCAAAGCTCGCTCTGGAAACACCATATATTTT.

CDR3 protein: CASSERTFYGYTF. The CDR3, as DNA: TGCGCCAGCAGTGAGAGGACATTCTATGGCTACACCTTC. The genes are TRBV10-2 and TRBJ1-2; a possible D gene is TRBD1 (5 bases). The V gene's germline CDR1 is WSHSY and CDR2 SAAADI. The CDR3 loop spans 13 amino acids. V was clipped by 2 bases and J by 4 bases, with 8 bases between them.

V and J are TRBV9 and TRBJ2-2; 11 nucleotides match TRBD2. In germline, CDR1 is SGDLS, CDR2 YYNGEE. This CDR3 is built from 16 residues. V lost 4 bases, J lost 3 bases, and 5 bases stayed unmatched. The CDR3 nucleotides are TGTGCCAGCAGCCTAGCGGGGGGAATGCACACCGGGGAGCTGTTTTTT. Translating it yields CASSLAGGMHTGELFF.

In this sample, this clone turned up a few times. V gene TRBV28 combines with J gene TRBJ1-5; unclear D gene. Trimming pared 5 bases from V and 0 bases from J, leaving 8 bases between. The length of the CDR3 is 14 residues. CDR1 MDHEN and CDR2 SYDVKM come from the germline V gene. CDR3 region: CASSPGLSNQPQHF. The CDR3 DNA reads TGTGCCAGCAGTCCTGGACTTAGCAATCAGCCCCAGCATTTT.

CDR3 loop: CASSPTAGLNQPQHF. For the CDR3, the DNA is TGTGCCAGCTCACCCACGGCAGGGTTAAATCAGCCCCAGCATTTT. The chain has TRBV18 and TRBJ1-5; D may be TRBD1 (5 bases). V was clipped by 3 bases and J by 4 bases, with 13 bases between them. The CDR3 spans 15 residues. Germline CDR1 KGHSH, CDR2 LQKENI.

The chain employs TRBV11-2 and TRBJ2-1, with 8 bases lining up with TRBD1. This CDR3 has 14 amino acids. Trimming removed 5 bases from V and 4 bases from J; junction bases left unmatched: 4. CDR1 is SGHAT, CDR2 FQNNGV, per germline. CDR3 nucleotides: TGTGCCAGCAGCAGACGACAGGGGTACAATGAGCAGTTCTTC. Encoded protein: CASSRRQGYNEQFF.

The chain has TRBV10-3 and TRBJ2-6; possibly TRBD1 for D (8 bases). V lost 1 base to trimming and J lost 0 bases, with 10 bases between them. Germline V gene sequence: CDR1 ENHRY, CDR2 SYGVKD. The CDR3 has 17 residues. The CDR3 DNA follows: TGTGCCATCAGTGAGTACAGGGGGGGCTCTGGGGCCAACGTCCTGACTTTC. The encoded protein is CAISEYRGGSGANVLTF.